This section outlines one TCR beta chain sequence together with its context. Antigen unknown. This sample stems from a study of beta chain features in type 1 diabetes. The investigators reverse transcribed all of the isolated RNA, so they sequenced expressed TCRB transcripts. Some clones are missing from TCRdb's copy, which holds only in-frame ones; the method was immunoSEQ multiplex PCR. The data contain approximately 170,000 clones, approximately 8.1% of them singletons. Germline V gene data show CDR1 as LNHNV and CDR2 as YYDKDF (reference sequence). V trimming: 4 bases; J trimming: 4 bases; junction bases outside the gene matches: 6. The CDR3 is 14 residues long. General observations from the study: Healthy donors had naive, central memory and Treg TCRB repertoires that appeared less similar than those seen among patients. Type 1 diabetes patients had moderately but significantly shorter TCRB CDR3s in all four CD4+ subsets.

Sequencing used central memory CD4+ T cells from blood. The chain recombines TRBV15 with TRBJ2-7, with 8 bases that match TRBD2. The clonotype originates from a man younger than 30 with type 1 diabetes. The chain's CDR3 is CATSKWVAGYEQYF. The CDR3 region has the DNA TGTGCCACCAGCAAGTGGGTAGCGGGGTACGAGCAGTACTTC. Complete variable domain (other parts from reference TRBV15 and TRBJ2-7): DAMVIQNPRYQVTQFGKPVTLSCSQTLNHNVMYWYQQKSSQAPKLLFHYYDKDFNNEADTPDNFQSRRPNTSFCFLDIRSPGLGDTAMYLCATSKWVAGYEQYFGPGTRLTVT.